These 16 T cell receptor beta chains were all obtained from the same sample, sequenced in a study of cytomegalovirus exposure and HLA in healthy donors. Primers included in the PCR were 60 Vbeta and 13 Jbeta primers. Profiled with immunoSEQ multiplex PCR; TCRdb holds only in-frame clones, not every one. The table shows 200,000 to 250,000 clones, with over 60% occurring only once. Sample: PBMCs. The origin of the receptors is a man aged 18 to 29 in good health and CMV-seronegative.

The genes are TRBV5-1 and TRBJ2-7, with 7 bases fitting TRBD1. The V segment lost 0 bases and the J segment 3 bases; nucleotides outside the gene matches: 6. There are 15 residues in the CDR3. Germline CDR1 reads SGHRS; CDR2 reads YFSETQ. CDR3 bases: TGCGCCAGCAGCTTGGGGGGGACAGTAAGCTACGAGCAGTACTTC. It codes for CASSLGGTVSYEQYF.

This clone was observed a few times. The rearrangement links TRBV7-9 to TRBJ2-7; the match to TRBD2 covers 8 bases. V gave up 2 bases and J gave up 7 bases; unmatched junction bases: 7. This CDR3 contains 14 residues. Germline-derived CDR1 and CDR2 are SEHNR and FQNEAQ (reference sequence). The CDR3 region is CASSLSLAGGEQYF. The CDR3 bases are TGTGCCAGCAGCTTAAGCCTAGCGGGTGGTGAGCAGTACTTC.

The chain links TRBV7-9 to TRBJ2-7; D gene ambiguous. This CDR3 comprises 14 residues. The V and J ends lost 3 bases and 0 bases respectively, with 9 bases between them. The germline V gene encodes CDR1 SEHNR and CDR2 FQNEAQ (reference sequence). Here the CDR3 DNA reads TGTGCCAGCAGCTTCGCTACTTACTCCTACGAGCAGTACTTC. Translation: CASSFATYSYEQYF.

This clone was recorded only once. This chain links TRBV4-2 with TRBJ2-7; 8 bases align to TRBD1. The V and J ends lost 4 bases and 5 bases, in that order; junction bases with no gene match: 7. The CDR3 is made up of 14 amino acids. Germline V gives CDR1 LGHNA, CDR2 YNFKEQ. The CDR3 DNA reads as TGTGCCAGCAGCCCCGACAGGGGCGGGAACGAGCAGTACTTC. Translation gives CASSPDRGGNEQYF.

The gene calls are TRBV19 and TRBJ2-1; 16 bases are a match to TRBD2. Trimming at V came to 4 bases and at J to 8 bases, leaving 8 bases not matched to a gene. The CDR3 is 17 amino acids. The germline V gene has CDR1 LNHDA and CDR2 SQIVND (reference sequence). For the CDR3, the DNA is TGTGCCAGTAGTACTGGGACTAGCGGGAGGGCCGGGGATGAGCAGTTCTTC. It yields the protein CASSTGTSGRAGDEQFF.

The V and J genes are TRBV5-1 and TRBJ2-1, with a possible D match to TRBD2 (6 bases). Germline assignment: CDR1 SGHRS and CDR2 YFSETQ. The CDR3 extends over 14 amino acids. V was clipped by 7 bases and J by 3 bases, with 14 bases between them. The CDR3 is CASGILADYNEQFF. The CDR3 region has the DNA TGCGCCAGCGGCATTTTAGCGGACTACAATGAGCAGTTCTTC.

The CDR3 here is CASSVSGLAGAVLTF. For the CDR3, the DNA is TGTGCCAGCAGTGTCTCCGGACTAGCGGGAGCCGTCCTGACTTTC. The rearrangement uses TRBV25-1 and TRBJ2-6; 13 positions agree with TRBD2. Germline-derived CDR1 and CDR2 are MGHDK and SYGVNS. The length of the CDR3 is 15 residues. Trimming removed 4 bases from V and 12 bases from J; junction bases left unmatched: 6.

V and J are TRBV7-6 and TRBJ1-5; 8 bases map to TRBD1. This CDR3 has 14 residues. Germline V gene lookup returns CDR1 SGHVS and CDR2 FNYEAQ. After removal of 4 bases from V and 6 bases from J, the junction contained 5 bases not matched to a gene. CDR3 sequence reads: CASSSTGGGQPQHF. Here the CDR3 DNA reads TGTGCCAGCAGCTCCACAGGGGGGGGTCAGCCCCAGCATTTT.

The chain recombines TRBV7-9 with TRBJ2-1, with 7 bases that match TRBD2. This CDR3 is built from 14 residues. CDR1 and CDR2 from the germline V gene are SEHNR and FQNEAQ (reference sequence). V gave up 1 base and J gave up 9 bases; unmatched junction bases: 6. CDR3: CASSLGGSKAEQFF. CDR3 in DNA: TGTGCCAGCAGCTTAGGCGGGAGTAAAGCTGAGCAGTTCTTC.

The CDR3 DNA is TGTGCCAGCAGCCCCGGACAGGGGGTTCGGGAAAAACTGTTTTTT. This encodes CASSPGQGVREKLFF. This chain links TRBV9 with TRBJ1-4, with 10 bases identical to TRBD1. Germline V gives CDR1 SGDLS, CDR2 YYNGEE. The CDR3 sequence is 15 residues long. Trimming removed 4 bases from V and 8 bases from J; junction bases left unmatched: 8.

This clone was counted once. This chain connects TRBV9 to TRBJ2-1; 9 bases are a match to TRBD2. Germline CDR1 reads SGDLS; CDR2 reads YYNGEE. The J segment lost 5 bases and the V segment lost 4 bases, leaving 4 bases of the junction unmatched. CDR3 length: 14 amino acids. The DNA for the CDR3 is TGTGCCAGCAGCTTCGGACTAGCGAACAATGAGCAGTTCTTC. Protein sequence: CASSFGLANNEQFF.

This clone came up once. The rearrangement uses TRBV12-5 and TRBJ2-1, with 9 bases lining up with TRBD2. The CDR3 runs to 22 residues. Losses at the gene ends were 0 bases for V and 0 bases for J; bases not matched to a gene: 18. Germline V CDR1 and CDR2: LGHNT, FRNRAP. CDR3 sequence (DNA): TGTGCTAGTGGTTTGGTAACAGTGGGGCTAGCGGGACCTGCCTTCTCCTACAATGAGCAGTTCTTC. Encoded protein: CASGLVTVGLAGPAFSYNEQFF.

For this clone: Mismatch with germline at one junction end may stem from a read error. The rearrangement links TRBV7-9 to TRBJ2-1; TRBD2 aligns across 7 bases. Germline CDR1 SEHNR, CDR2 FQNEAQ (reference sequence). This CDR3 is built from 16 residues. The CDR3 protein is CSSSPIAGHSYNEQFF. CDR3 nucleotide sequence: TGTTCCAGCAGCCCTATAGCGGGTCACTCCTACAATGAGCAGTTCTTC. The full variable domain, its missing parts supplied by reference TRBV7-9 and TRBJ2-1, is DTGVSQNPRHKITKRGQNVTFRCDPISEHNRLYWYRQTLGQGPEFLTYFQNEAQLEKSRLLSDRFSAERPKGSFSTLEIQRTEQGDSAMYLCSSSPIAGHSYNEQFFGPGTRLTVL.

The V and J genes are TRBV5-1 and TRBJ2-1, with D uncertain. Germline assignment: CDR1 SGHRS and CDR2 YFSETQ. This CDR3 is 14 amino acids long. Between the trimmed V and J ends, which lost 0 bases and 12 bases, there was a span of 16 bases. The DNA of the CDR3 is TGCGCCAGCAGCTTGGTTCGACGCCCGGGTGCGCAGTTCTTC. Protein sequence: CASSLVRRPGAQFF.

DNA of the CDR3: TGCGCCAGCAGAAGTACAGGATTCTCCTACAATGAGCAGTTCTTC. Protein product: CASRSTGFSYNEQFF. The chain combines TRBV5-1 with TRBJ2-1; TRBD1 might be the D (5 bases). In germline, CDR1 is SGHRS, CDR2 YFSETQ. Trimming shortened V by 5 bases and J by 0 bases, and 12 bases separated the two germline ends. This CDR3 region has 15 residues.

V is TRBV7-9 and J is TRBJ2-1; 11 positions match TRBD2. The CDR3 loop spans 15 amino acids. Trimming at V came to 5 bases and at J to 8 bases, leaving 8 bases not matched to a gene. CDR1 and CDR2 from the germline V gene are SEHNR and FQNEAQ (reference sequence). The chain's CDR3 is CASSMTGTSGYEQFF. Written as DNA, the CDR3 is TGTGCCAGCAGCATGACCGGGACTAGCGGCTATGAGCAGTTCTTC.